This paragraph covers one T cell receptor (beta chain) sequence. Its antigen is unknown. The time point is: pre-sensitization, week 0. Stated treatment: therapeutic diphenylcyclopropenone sensitization with weekly scalp DPC. Unique molecular identifiers were affixed to discrete cDNA molecules within the library. TCRdb re-called the RACE reads through MiXCR, storing one row per CDR3 protein. This table has around 260,000 distinct CDR3 sequences, about 9% appearing once. This record belongs to a study of human T cells and chemical hapten exposure. Study observations and caveats: Counts of TCRs expanded at PT1 correlated positively with patch test score.

This CDR3 is built from 15 residues. The V gene end was trimmed by 6 bases and the J gene end by 7 bases; junction bases not matched to a gene: 15. Looked up from germline, CDR1 is SQVTM and CDR2 is ANQGSEA. The sequenced sample was whole blood, obtained in connection with sensitization to the hapten diphenylcyclopropenone (DPC). The chain joins TRBV29-1 to TRBJ1-2, with 9 bases aligning to TRBD1. The source of this sequence is a woman between 40 and 50 years old with alopecia areata. Some clones in this sample may be carry-over from other donors' samples. CDR3 nucleotide sequence: TGCAGCGTGGCCGGGACAGGGAATAGGCTGGCTGGCTACACCTTC. This sequence encodes CSVAGTGNRLAGYTF.